This section outlines one T cell receptor (beta chain) sequence together with its context. One end of the junction is discordant with germline, which a read error may explain. The sample comes from a study of tumor and adjacent non-tumor tissue in lung cancer. The library came from three nested PCR rounds adapted from ARM-PCR protocols. MiXCR, run by TCRdb on the multiplex PCR reads, gives a single entry per CDR3 protein. The sample lists approximately 150,000 distinct CDR3 sequences, approximately 66% occurring once. RNA was extracted from bulk tissue without any cell sorting. The germline V gene has CDR1 DFQATT and CDR2 SNEGSKA (reference sequence). The CDR3 consists of 15 residues.

This receptor was obtained from a man in his sixties with small cell lung cancer. Source material: lung tumor tissue. The genes are TRBV20-1 and TRBJ2-5; TRBD1 is a possible D gene (7 bases). The chain's CDR3 is CSAGNRGPTGETQCF. In DNA, the CDR3 is TGCAGTGCTGGGAACAGGGGCCCTACGGGAGAGACCCAGTGCTTC.